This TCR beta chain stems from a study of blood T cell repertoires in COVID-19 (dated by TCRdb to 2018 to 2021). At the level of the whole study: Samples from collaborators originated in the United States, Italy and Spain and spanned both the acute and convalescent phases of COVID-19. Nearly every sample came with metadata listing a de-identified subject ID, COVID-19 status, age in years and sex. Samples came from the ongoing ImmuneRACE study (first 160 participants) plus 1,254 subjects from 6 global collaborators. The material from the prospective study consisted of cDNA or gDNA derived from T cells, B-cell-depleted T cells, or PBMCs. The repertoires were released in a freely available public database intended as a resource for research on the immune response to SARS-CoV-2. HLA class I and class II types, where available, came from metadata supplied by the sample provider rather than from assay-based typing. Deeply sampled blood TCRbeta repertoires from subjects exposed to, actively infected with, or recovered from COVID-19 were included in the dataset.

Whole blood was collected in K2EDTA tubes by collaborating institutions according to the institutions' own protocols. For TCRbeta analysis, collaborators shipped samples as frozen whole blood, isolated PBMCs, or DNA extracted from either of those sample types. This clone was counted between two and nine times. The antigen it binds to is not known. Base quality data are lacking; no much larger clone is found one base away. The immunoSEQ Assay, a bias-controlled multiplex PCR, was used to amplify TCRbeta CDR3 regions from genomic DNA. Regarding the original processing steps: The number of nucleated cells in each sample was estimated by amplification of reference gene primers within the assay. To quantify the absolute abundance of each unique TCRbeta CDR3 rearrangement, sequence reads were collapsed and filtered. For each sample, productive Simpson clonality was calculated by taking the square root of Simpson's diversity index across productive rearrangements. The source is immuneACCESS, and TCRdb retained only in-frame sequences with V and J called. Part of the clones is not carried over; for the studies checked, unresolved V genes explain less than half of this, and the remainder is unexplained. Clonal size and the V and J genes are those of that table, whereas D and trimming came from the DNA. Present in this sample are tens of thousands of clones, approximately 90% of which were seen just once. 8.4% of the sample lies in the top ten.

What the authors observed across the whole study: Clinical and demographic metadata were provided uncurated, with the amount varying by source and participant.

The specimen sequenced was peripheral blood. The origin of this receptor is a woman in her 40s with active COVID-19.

The DNA sequence is given as TGTGCCAGCAGTGAAGACAGTACCCGAGAGTTTTTT. It specifies CASSEDSTREFF. The chain links TRBV2 with TRBJ1-4, with an unclear D gene assignment. The CDR3 sequence holds 12 residues, the cysteine and phenylalanine included. The DNA shown is the 36-base CDR3, in frame from base 1. V is pared back by 1 base and J by 16 bases, with 13 bases lying between the germline termini. CDR1 SNHLY and CDR2 FYNNEI were looked up in the germline V gene.